Following are 7 T cell receptor beta chains from one sample sequenced in a study of shared clonotypes between healthy human individuals. Naive CD8 isolation took CD45RO-negative cells positively selected for CCR7 and excluded terminally differentiated effector memory CD45RA+ cells. Some clones are missing from TCRdb's copy, which holds only in-frame ones; the method was immunoSEQ multiplex PCR. This sample yields roughly 2.1 million clones, of which approximately 94% are seen a single time; 1.7% belongs to the top ten. What was sequenced was naive CD8+ T cells from PBMCs. These receptors originate from a man aged 18 to 29 in good health. Some clones in this sample may be carry-over from other donors' samples.

The chain has TRBV2 and TRBJ2-2, with D uncertain. The CDR3 runs to 12 residues. Germline V gene sequence: CDR1 SNHLY, CDR2 FYNNEI. V shed 8 bases and J shed 4 bases, with 8 bases lying between them. Written as DNA, the CDR3 is TGTGCCAGCGTATTGGGCACCGGGGAGCTGTTTTTT. This gives the protein CASVLGTGELFF.

The V and J genes are TRBV28 and TRBJ2-7; D ambiguous. The V gene lost 3 bases and the J gene lost 5 bases, with 11 bases spanning the gap. The CDR3 has 13 residues. Germline V lookup: CDR1 MDHEN, CDR2 SYDVKM. CDR3 sequence: CASSLRTVDEQYF. The CDR3 DNA sequence: TGTGCCAGCAGTTTGCGGACCGTCGACGAGCAGTACTTC.

The V and J genes are TRBV27 and TRBJ2-6, with D possibly TRBD1 on 6 matching bases. This CDR3 comprises 18 residues. V gave up 3 bases and J gave up 4 bases, with 19 bases separating them. Germline V gene sequence: CDR1 MNHEY, CDR2 SMNVEV (reference sequence). The CDR3 bases are TGTGCCAGCAGTTTCTTGGACAGCCCTTCATTCGGGGCCAACGTCCTGACTTTC. Encoded protein: CASSFLDSPSFGANVLTF.

The chain links TRBV6-5 to TRBJ2-1; the match to TRBD2 covers 11 bases. Germline CDR1 is MNHEY and CDR2 is SVGAGI. The CDR3 contains 12 residues. J lost 6 bases, V lost 8 bases, and 0 bases had no gene match. The CDR3 coding sequence is TGTGCCAGCGGACTAGCGGGCAATGAGCAGTTCTTC. It encodes CASGLAGNEQFF.

CDR3 nucleotide sequence: TGTGCCAGCACCCGCTCCGGCCCCCGCAGCGAGCAGTACTTC. Translating gives CASTRSGPRSEQYF. This chain uses TRBV2 with TRBJ2-7; no clear D gene. V lost 7 bases and J 6 bases, leaving 19 bases between the germline ends. Germline V gives CDR1 SNHLY, CDR2 FYNNEI. The CDR3 runs to 14 residues. Supplemented by reference TRBV2 and TRBJ2-7, the full variable domain reads EPEVTQTPSHQVTQMGQEVILRCVPISNHLYFYWYRQILGQKVEFLVSFYNNEISEKSEIFDDQFSVERPDGSNFTLKIRSTKLEDSAMYFCASTRSGPRSEQYFGPGTRLTVT.

The genes are TRBV28 and TRBJ2-1; 7 bases are shared with TRBD2. The CDR3 is made up of 12 amino acids. Germline CDR1 is MDHEN and CDR2 is SYDVKM. J lost 4 bases, V lost 7 bases, and 1 base had no gene match. The CDR3 sequence: CASTSGYNEQFF. CDR3 DNA: TGTGCCAGCACTAGCGGATACAATGAGCAGTTCTTC.

V gene TRBV28 combines with J gene TRBJ2-1; D unresolved. Trimming removed 6 bases from V and 3 bases from J, with 18 bases in between. The CDR3 consists of 16 residues. Germline CDR1 reads MDHEN; CDR2 reads SYDVKM. Here the CDR3 reads CASRPSFGQYYNEQFF. The CDR3 DNA is TGTGCCAGCAGGCCCTCCTTCGGGCAGTACTACAATGAGCAGTTCTTC. Filled out from reference TRBV28 and TRBJ2-1, the complete variable domain reads DVKVTQSSRYLVKRTGEKVFLECVQDMDHENMFWYRQDPGLGLRLIYFSYDVKMKEKGDIPEGYSVSREKKERFSLILESASTNQTSMYLCASRPSFGQYYNEQFFGPGTRLTVL.